Below, 32 T cell receptor beta chains from the same sample are listed, as sequenced in a study of STAT3 mutations in large granular lymphocyte leukemia. Study-wide results and limits: Every T-LGLL patient had at least one immunodominant TCRbeta clonotype.

Their antigen targets remain unknown. Generated by immunoSEQ multiplex PCR, the TCRdb table keeps only in-frame clones and is missing some. The sample consists of 12,000 or so clones, 85% of them appearing once. Sequenced material: peripheral blood mononuclear cells. The receptors stem from a man at least 80 years old with T-cell large granular lymphocyte leukemia. Some clones in this sample may be carry-over from other donors' samples.

The V call is TRBV5-4, the J call TRBJ2-1, with 9 bases aligning to TRBD1. CDR1 is SGHNT and CDR2 is YYREEE in the germline V gene (reference sequence). This CDR3 is 15 amino acids long. J lost 4 bases, V lost 5 bases, and 7 bases had no gene match. The chain's CDR3 is CASRSTGGRYNEQFF. CDR3 DNA: TGTGCCAGCAGGTCGACAGGGGGTCGTTACAATGAGCAGTTCTTC. Full variable domain (outside the CDR3, taken from reference TRBV5-4 and TRBJ2-1): ETGVTQSPTHLIKTRGQQVTLRCSSQSGHNTVSWYQQALGQGPQFIFQYYREEENGRGNFPPRFSGLQFPNYSSELNVNALELDDSALYLCASRSTGGRYNEQFFGPGTRLTVL.

V usage is TRBV4-3 and J usage is TRBJ2-1; 7 bases agree with TRBD1. CDR1 is LGHNA, CDR2 YSLEER, per germline. This CDR3 region has 16 residues. V lost 0 bases and J lost 3; bases outside the gene matches: 5. The CDR3 loop reads CASSQELGQRYNEQFF. For the CDR3, the DNA is TGCGCCAGCAGCCAAGAATTGGGACAGCGCTACAATGAGCAGTTCTTC.

This chain uses TRBV7-9 with TRBJ2-1, with unresolved D. Trimming stripped 3 bases from V and 3 bases from J, with 12 bases between. The CDR3 extends over 15 amino acids. CDR1 and CDR2 (germline): SEHNR, FQNEAQ (reference sequence). CDR3 residues: CASSFPLIGYNEQFF. For the CDR3, the DNA is TGTGCCAGCAGCTTCCCGCTTATAGGCTACAATGAGCAGTTCTTC.

This chain connects TRBV7-9 to TRBJ2-7; D unclear. Germline CDR1 and CDR2: SEHNR and FQNEAQ (reference sequence). This CDR3 is 13 amino acids long. Trimming left V 5 bases short and J 0 bases short, with 8 bases between. As DNA, the CDR3 is TGTGCCAGCAGCACTTTGGGCTCCTACGAGCAGTACTTC. This translates into CASSTLGSYEQYF.

This clone was observed once. The rearrangement joins TRBV6-4 to TRBJ1-6; D not resolved. V was pared by 3 bases and J by 2 bases, with 11 bases between. Germline CDR1 and CDR2: MRHNA and SNTAGT. The length of the CDR3 is 16 residues. As DNA, the CDR3 is TGTGCCAGCAGTGAGACGCCGGGCGCCTATAATTCACCCCTCCACTTT. Protein product: CASSETPGAYNSPLHF.

The chain links TRBV5-1 to TRBJ2-5; D unclear. V lost 5 bases to trimming and J lost 5 bases, with 10 bases between them. Per the germline V gene, CDR1 is SGHRS and CDR2 is YFSETQ. This CDR3 spans 12 amino acids. CDR3 amino acids: CASRRVGETQYF. CDR3 nucleotide sequence: TGCGCCAGCAGAAGGGTAGGTGAGACCCAGTACTTC.

The J gene is TRBJ2-3, the V gene TRBV7-3; TRBD2 aligns across 12 bases. The CDR3 runs 15 residues. The V segment lost 8 bases and the J segment 5 bases; nucleotides outside the gene matches: 8. The germline gives CDR1 SGHTA, CDR2 FQGTGA. CDR3: CASRLTSGGRDTQYF. DNA of the CDR3: TGTGCCAGCCGCCTTACTAGCGGGGGGCGAGATACGCAGTATTTT.

This clone was picked up one time. The rearrangement joins TRBV18 to TRBJ1-1, with 12 nucleotides matching TRBD1. From germline, CDR1 is KGHSH and CDR2 LQKENI. Trimming at V came to 2 bases and at J to 5 bases, leaving 9 bases not matched to a gene. The CDR3 runs to 17 residues. CDR3 coding DNA: TGTGCCAGCTCACCATCCGGCGGGACAGGGGGCAAAACTGAAGCTTTCTTT. It encodes CASSPSGGTGGKTEAFF.

The chain joins TRBV25-1 to TRBJ1-4, with D perhaps TRBD1 (5 bases). From germline, CDR1 is MGHDK and CDR2 SYGVNS. The CDR3 is made up of 15 amino acids. V shed 2 bases and J shed 4 bases, with 11 bases lying between them. The CDR3 nucleotides are TGTGCCAGCAGTGAAATGTGGGGGAATAATGAAAAACTGTTTTTT. Protein: CASSEMWGNNEKLFF.

V and J are TRBV11-2 and TRBJ2-1; 7 nucleotides agree with TRBD1. V trimming: 10 bases; J trimming: 6 bases; junction bases outside the gene matches: 12. The CDR3 loop spans 14 amino acids. CDR1 and CDR2 from the germline V gene are SGHAT and FQNNGV. CDR3 in amino acids: CATKSNRGSNEQFF. DNA of the CDR3: TGTGCCACCAAATCTAACAGGGGAAGCAATGAGCAGTTCTTC.

This chain connects TRBV20-1 to TRBJ1-1; D is ambiguous. Trimming pared 3 bases from V and 0 bases from J, leaving 2 bases between. Germline assignment: CDR1 DFQATT and CDR2 SNEGSKA (reference sequence). The CDR3 sequence is 11 residues long. For the CDR3, the DNA is TGCAGTGCTAGTGTGAACACTGAAGCTTTCTTT. This gives the protein CSASVNTEAFF.

V gene TRBV27 combines with J gene TRBJ2-7, with D possibly TRBD2 on 5 matching bases. The CDR3 has 15 amino acids. The V end was cut by 5 bases, the J end by 2 bases, with 16 bases between. Germline V gene lookup returns CDR1 MNHEY and CDR2 SMNVEV (reference sequence). This chain's CDR3 is CASSPREPTAYEQYF. As DNA, the CDR3 is TGTGCCAGCAGTCCCCGGGAACCCACGGCCTACGAGCAGTACTTC.

The chain combines TRBV16 with TRBJ2-7, with TRBD1 matching 10 bases. The CDR3 is 13 amino acids. Germline CDR1 reads KGHSY; CDR2 reads FQNENV. Trimming cost V 4 bases and J 5 bases; bases outside gene matches: 2. The CDR3 sequence is CASSRDRGHEQYF. The CDR3 nucleotides are TGTGCCAGCAGCCGGGACAGGGGCCACGAGCAGTACTTC.

The chain combines TRBV30 with TRBJ1-3, with D perhaps TRBD1 (6 bases). V was cut by 3 bases and J by 1 base, with 13 bases left in between. This CDR3 has 15 residues. Germline V CDR1 and CDR2: GTSNPN, SVGIG (reference sequence). The CDR3 DNA is TGTGCCTGGAGCCGGGGGGCAGGGTCTGGAAACACCATATATTTT. Its translation: CAWSRGAGSGNTIYF. The full variable domain, in which reference TRBV30 and TRBJ1-3 provide the parts outside the CDR3, is SQTIHQWPATLVQPVGSPLSLECTVEGTSNPNLYWYRQAAGRGLQLLFYSVGIGQISSEVPQNLSASRPQDRQFILSSKKLLLSDSGFYLCAWSRGAGSGNTIYFGEGSWLTVV.

As DNA, the CDR3 is TGTGCCAGTAGTTTCTCGGATACGCAGTATTTT. Protein product: CASSFSDTQYF. This chain connects TRBV19 to TRBJ2-3; D is unresolved. The germline gives CDR1 LNHDA, CDR2 SQIVND (reference sequence). CDR3 length: 11 residues. The V end was cut by 5 bases, the J end by 6 bases, with 6 bases between.

V gene TRBV30 combines with J gene TRBJ1-5, with 11 bases fitting TRBD1. This CDR3 contains 18 residues. Germline CDR1 and CDR2: GTSNPN and SVGIG (reference sequence). With 0 bases clipped from V and 9 bases from J, the junction kept 16 bases outside the gene matches. In DNA form, the CDR3 reads TGTGCCTGGAGTGTAAGGACTCCGGGGACAGGGGGATTAGGGCCCCAGCATTTT. Protein: CAWSVRTPGTGGLGPQHF.

The V gene is TRBV18, the J gene TRBJ1-2, with 8 bases that match TRBD1. CDR1 is KGHSH, CDR2 LQKENI, per germline. With V trimmed by 3 bases and J by 8 bases, 5 bases remained unmatched. The CDR3 is made up of 13 amino acids. The CDR3 protein is CASSPLGQEGYTF. CDR3 bases: TGTGCCAGCTCACCCTTGGGACAGGAGGGCTACACCTTC.

The chain recombines TRBV19 with TRBJ2-1, with D hard to call. The CDR3 has 14 amino acids. V lost 5 bases and J lost 7, with 15 bases in between. Germline-derived CDR1 and CDR2 are LNHDA and SQIVND (reference sequence). As DNA, the CDR3 is TGTGCCAGTAGTGTGCCGGCCTGGGCGAATGAGCAGTTCTTC. Its translation: CASSVPAWANEQFF.

The CDR3 reads CASSYTPPDRVFYEQYF. DNA for the CDR3: TGTGCCAGCAGTTATACCCCGCCGGACAGGGTCTTCTACGAGCAGTACTTC. The genes are TRBV28 and TRBJ2-7, with 8 bases identical to TRBD1. CDR1 is MDHEN and CDR2 is SYDVKM in the germline V gene. V shed 4 bases and J 3 bases; nucleotides not matched to a gene: 14. The CDR3 consists of 17 residues.

The chain employs TRBV5-4 and TRBJ1-2; D not certain. Germline lookup yields CDR1 SGHNT and CDR2 YYREEE (reference sequence). Trimming took off 1 base at V and 6 bases at J, with 16 bases between the two ends. The CDR3 is 15 amino acids. This CDR3 reads CASSLPTGPLDGYTF. CDR3 nucleotide sequence: TGTGCCAGCAGCTTGCCCACTGGACCCCTCGATGGCTACACCTTC.

This chain joins TRBV6-1 and TRBJ2-7, with D possibly being TRBD2 (6 bases). CDR1 MNHNS and CDR2 SASEGT come from the germline V gene. Trimming took off 5 bases at V and 6 bases at J, with 11 bases between the two ends. The CDR3 runs to 12 residues. The CDR3 loop is CASSLSGREQYF. The CDR3 DNA reads TGTGCCAGCAGTCTTAGCGGCCGCGAGCAGTACTTC.

A note on this clone: Possible read error: a much larger clone is one base away. The same CDR3 arises from other DNA sequences in this sample as well. The rearrangement joins TRBV27 to TRBJ1-6; no clear D gene. CDR3 size: 15 residues. Germline V gene lookup returns CDR1 MNHEY and CDR2 SMNVEV (reference sequence). The CDR3 coding sequence is TGTGCCAGCATCCCCAATTGGTCCTATAATTCACCCCTCCATTTT. As protein: CASIPNWSYNSPLHF.

This clone has a handful of counts. The chain has TRBV10-3 and TRBJ1-3, with a tentative D call TRBD1 (6 bases). The CDR3 is 13 residues long. The V end was cut by 6 bases, the J end by 1 base, with 7 bases between. The germline V gene has CDR1 ENHRY and CDR2 SYGVKD. The DNA for the CDR3 is TGTGCCATCAGAGACAGGTCTGGAAACACCATATATTTT. Protein: CAIRDRSGNTIYF.

This clone was seen only once. V usage is TRBV18 and J usage is TRBJ2-1; a weak D match, TRBD1 (5 bases). The V and J ends lost 4 bases and 6 bases respectively, with 13 bases between them. There are 14 residues in the CDR3. Germline V CDR1 and CDR2: KGHSH, LQKENI. The CDR3 region has the DNA TGTGCCAGCTCACATGGGAATACAGGCAATGAGCAGTTCTTC. Its translation: CASSHGNTGNEQFF.

V gene TRBV27 combines with J gene TRBJ1-5, with 8 bases identical to TRBD1. Germline CDR1 is MNHEY and CDR2 is SMNVEV (reference sequence). The CDR3 spans 18 residues. V was clipped by 1 base and J by 1 base; unmatched bases: 9. The CDR3 reads CASSLYQGAHYSNQPQHF. CDR3 in DNA: TGTGCCAGCAGTTTATACCAGGGGGCCCATTACAGCAATCAGCCCCAGCATTTT.

This sequence joins TRBV30 and TRBJ2-2; no clear D. The CDR3 has 13 amino acids. V lost 5 bases to trimming and J lost 0 bases, with 7 bases between them. The germline V gene has CDR1 GTSNPN and CDR2 SVGIG (reference sequence). The CDR3 loop reads CAWQRSNTGELFF. The CDR3 DNA sequence: TGTGCCTGGCAGCGTTCGAACACCGGGGAGCTGTTTTTT.

This chain joins TRBV4-3 and TRBJ1-4, with 7 bases fitting TRBD1. Germline V lookup: CDR1 LGHNA, CDR2 YSLEER. J lost 6 bases, V lost 0 bases, and 4 bases had no gene match. The CDR3 is made up of 15 amino acids. The CDR3 DNA reads TGCGCCAGCAGCCAAGATACCCAGGGGGATGAAAAACTGTTTTTT. Protein sequence: CASSQDTQGDEKLFF.

This rearrangement joins TRBV6-1 to TRBJ2-5; D might be TRBD1 (6 bases). Germline CDR1 is MNHNS and CDR2 is SASEGT. The V gene lost 1 base and the J gene lost 1 base, with 10 bases spanning the gap. CDR3 length: 15 amino acids. This CDR3 reads CASSEVGAIQETQYF. The CDR3 nucleotides read TGTGCCAGCAGTGAAGTGGGGGCGATCCAAGAGACCCAGTACTTC.

The V and J genes are TRBV7-3 and TRBJ2-7, with D perhaps TRBD1 (5 bases). CDR3 length: 13 amino acids. Germline CDR1 and CDR2: SGHTA and FQGTGA. V gave up 2 bases and J gave up 0 bases, with 5 bases separating them. DNA for the CDR3: TGTGCCAGCAGCTTAGGGGCCTCCTACGAGCAGTACTTC. This codes for CASSLGASYEQYF.

J is TRBJ2-5 and V is TRBV5-1, with D perhaps matching TRBD1 or TRBD2 (7 bases each). Germline V gene data show CDR1 as SGHRS and CDR2 as YFSETQ. This CDR3 has 15 residues. The V gene lost 4 bases and the J gene lost 2 bases, with 15 bases spanning the gap. The CDR3 loop reads CASSVYRGGQETQYF. CDR3 nucleotides: TGCGCCAGCAGCGTATACAGGGGAGGGCAAGAGACCCAGTACTTC.

This chain links TRBV27 with TRBJ1-5, with D unclear. The CDR3 has 15 amino acids. The V gene's germline CDR1 is MNHEY and CDR2 SMNVEV (reference sequence). V gave up 7 bases and J gave up 2 bases, with 15 bases separating them. The CDR3 loop is CASNPTANGNQPQHF. The CDR3 coding sequence is TGTGCCAGCAACCCGACGGCGAATGGCAATCAGCCCCAGCATTTT.

This clone showed up just once. The chain is built from TRBV7-9 and TRBJ2-3; 9 nucleotides align to TRBD1. CDR1 and CDR2 from the germline V gene are SEHNR and FQNEAQ (reference sequence). V shed 4 bases, J shed 3 bases, and the junction held 2 bases outside the gene matches. The CDR3 has 14 residues. Here the CDR3 DNA reads TGTGCCAGCAGCTATGGACAGGGGACAGATACGCAGTATTTT. This codes for CASSYGQGTDTQYF.